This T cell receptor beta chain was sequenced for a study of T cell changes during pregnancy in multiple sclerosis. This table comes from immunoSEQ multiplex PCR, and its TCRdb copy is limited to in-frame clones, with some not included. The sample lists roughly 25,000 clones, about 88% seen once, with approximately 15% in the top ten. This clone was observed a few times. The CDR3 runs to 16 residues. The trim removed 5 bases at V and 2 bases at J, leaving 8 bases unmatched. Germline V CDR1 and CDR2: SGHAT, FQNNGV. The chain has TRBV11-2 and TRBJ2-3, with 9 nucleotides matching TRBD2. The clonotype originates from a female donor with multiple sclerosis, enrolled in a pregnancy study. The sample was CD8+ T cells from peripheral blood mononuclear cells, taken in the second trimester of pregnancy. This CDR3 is CASSPGLAGLTDTQYF. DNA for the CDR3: TGTGCCAGCAGCCCAGGGCTAGCGGGACTCACAGATACGCAGTATTTT.